This T cell receptor beta chain came from a study of T-cell memory formation after mild COVID-19. On the study more broadly: Largely, TCR clusters stayed within a single donor.

TCRdb called the 5' RACE reads again in MiXCR, with one record for every CDR3 protein. The sample gives tens of thousands of distinct CDR3 sequences, roughly 13% of which show up once; 35% to 50% is in the top ten. The germline V gene has CDR1 SGHVS and CDR2 FQNEAQ. Trimming cost V 5 bases and J 6 bases; bases outside gene matches: 11. CDR3 length: 16 amino acids. The chain couples TRBV7-8 to TRBJ2-2, with 8 positions matching TRBD1. The sequenced material came from PBMCs or a T cell subset sorted from them (not recorded which). The source of this sequence is a man between 18 and 29 years old who had mild COVID-19 (a few samples of this study predate the infection). Cell type and time point are not known. CDR3 coding DNA: TGTGCCAGCAGCCCCCCCGGGACAGGAGGAGCCGGGGAGCTGTTTTTT. Its translation is CASSPPGTGGAGELFF.